This is a list of T cell receptor beta chains from one sample in a study of metastatic and nonmetastatic thyroid tumors. With MiXCR, TCRdb called clones anew from the PCR reads. The sample contains about 24,000 clones, around an eighth of which appear only once. Sequences were obtained from blood. These receptors were collected from a female donor with papillary thyroid cancer or a benign thyroid nodule (not recorded which). Some clones in this sample may be carry-over from other donors' samples. Each CDR3 is given with its conserved first and last residue. Fields, in order: CDR3 DNA, CDR3 protein, clone size, CDR3 length, V gene, D gene, J gene. A D gene is named only where the DNA matches it firmly. Only some rows state a clone size, as once, few, many or a class for expanded clones.

TGCAGCGTTCTAGGGACAACCACTGAAGCTTTCTTT,CSVLGTTTEAFF,many,12,TRBV29-1,-,TRBJ1-1
TGTGCCAGCAGCTTACCCGGCCCCTACGAGCAGTACTTC,CASSLPGPYEQYF,-,13,TRBV11-2,-,TRBJ2-7
TGTGCCAGCATGATGGCAGGCCGATCTGGGGAGCTGTTTTTT,CASMMAGRSGELFF,few,14,TRBV6-1,-,TRBJ2-2
TGTGCCAGCAGCTTAGTTGTCCCGGGACAGGGAAAGGGTGAGCAGTTCTTC,CASSLVVPGQGKGEQFF,many,17,TRBV7-2,TRBD1,TRBJ2-1
TGTGCCACCAGTGATTTTCCCTCCGGGACAGGGGTGTATGAGCAGTTCTTC,CATSDFPSGTGVYEQFF,-,17,TRBV24-1,TRBD1,TRBJ2-1
TGTGCCAGCAGTTTAGATCAGAGAGGGCCCCAGCATTTT,CASSLDQRGPQHF,many,13,TRBV12-3/TRBV12-4,-,TRBJ1-5
TGTGCCAGCAGTCCCGGGACAGGGACGGCAGATACGCAGTATTTT,CASSPGTGTADTQYF,many,15,TRBV28,TRBD1,TRBJ2-3
TGTGCCAGCAGCCCCTATTCTAGCGGGTCCCCTTCACGTGAGCAGTTCTTC,CASSPYSSGSPSREQFF,many,17,TRBV7-9,TRBD2,TRBJ2-1
TGTGCCAGCAGCTCACCCTTGACGGTCATGAACACTGAAGCTCTCTTT,CASSSPLTVMNTEALF,-,16,TRBV7-6,-,TRBJ1-1
TGTGCCAGCAGCTTAGTCGGAGCGGGAGGTCGCAATGAGCAGTTCTTC,CASSLVGAGGRNEQFF,once,16,TRBV11-2,TRBD2,TRBJ2-1
TGTGCCAGCAGCCGTAGCGGGGACCTCTCCTACGAGCAGTACTTC,CASSRSGDLSYEQYF,many,15,TRBV28,TRBD2,TRBJ2-7
TGTGCCAGCAGCCAAGCGGTGGACTACAATGAGCAGTTCTTC,CASSQAVDYNEQFF,many,14,TRBV3-1,-,TRBJ2-1
TGCAGTGCTAGAATACAGGGGATAGGGCAGCCCCAGCATTTT,CSARIQGIGQPQHF,many,14,TRBV20-1,TRBD1,TRBJ1-5
TGCAGTGCTAGAGTCGACACCCCCGGTGAAGCTTTCTTT,CSARVDTPGEAFF,many,13,TRBV20-1,-,TRBJ1-1
TGTGCCAGCAGCACTTTCATGGATGGCCCTGCGGGCTACAATGAGCAGTTCTTC,CASSTFMDGPAGYNEQFF,many,18,TRBV7-2,-,TRBJ2-1
TGTGCCAGCAGCTTGGGGGTTAAATCTAGCACAGATACGCAGTATTTT,CASSLGVKSSTDTQYF,many,16,TRBV7-2,-,TRBJ2-3
TGCAGCGCCCCGGCTAGCGGCACCTACAATGAGCAGTTCTTC,CSAPASGTYNEQFF,many,14,TRBV29-1,TRBD2,TRBJ2-1
TGTGCCAGCAGTTCAGACACCAATGAGCAGTTCTTC,CASSSDTNEQFF,-,12,TRBV12-3/TRBV12-4,-,TRBJ2-1
TGTGCCAGCATCTTTGGAAACACCATATATTTT,CASIFGNTIYF,few,11,TRBV6-1,-,TRBJ1-3
TGCAGTGCTAGGGCTAGCGGACTCTCCTACAATGAGCAGTTCTTC,CSARASGLSYNEQFF,many,15,TRBV20-1,TRBD2,TRBJ2-1
TGTGCCAGTAGCATGGAGGACAGGGGAGGGAATGAGCAGTTCTTC,CASSMEDRGGNEQFF,many,15,TRBV19,TRBD1,TRBJ2-1
TGTGCCAGCAGCCGTAGCGGGAGTACCACCGGGGAGCTGTTTTTT,CASSRSGSTTGELFF,-,15,TRBV28,TRBD2,TRBJ2-2
TGTGCCAGCACCAATGTTAGGGCCTATAATTCACCCCTCCACTTT,CASTNVRAYNSPLHF,-,15,TRBV11-3,-,TRBJ1-6
TGTGCCAGCAGCTTCTATCCAGGACAGGGGGACTCACCCCTCCACTTT,CASSFYPGQGDSPLHF,many,16,TRBV11-2,TRBD1,TRBJ1-6
TGTGCCAGCAGCCACCAGTCCGGGACTAGCGTCTACGAGCAGTACTTC,CASSHQSGTSVYEQYF,-,16,TRBV7-8,TRBD2,TRBJ2-7
TGTGCCAGCCATTTGGGGTGGACATCCGAGCAGTACTTC,CASHLGWTSEQYF,many,13,TRBV28,-,TRBJ2-7
TGTGCCAGCAGCGCGCGACAGGTGAATTCACCCCTCCACTTT,CASSARQVNSPLHF,many,14,TRBV9,-,TRBJ1-6
TGTGCCAGCAGCTTAGACAGGGAGGGTTATGGCTACACCTTC,CASSLDREGYGYTF,many,14,TRBV11-2,-,TRBJ1-2
TGTGCCAGCAGCGGATGGGAGGCGGGCAATGAGCAGTTCTTC,CASSGWEAGNEQFF,many,14,TRBV3-1,-,TRBJ2-1
TGTGCCAGCAGCGAAACAGGGACACTAACCTACGAGCAGTACTTC,CASSETGTLTYEQYF,many,15,TRBV5-6,-,TRBJ2-7